This is a list of T cell receptor beta chains from one sample in a study of blood T cell repertoires in COVID-19. Repertoires were generated with immunoSEQ multiplex PCR, while TCRdb's copy carries only in-frame clones and drops some. The table records 100,000 to 150,000 clones, around four fifths of them present only once. Source material: peripheral blood. These receptors all stem from a man aged 35 to 55 with active or convalescent COVID-19. Each CDR3 is given without its conserved first and last residue. Size tells how often a clone was seen (once, few, many) or the class of an expanded clone, and some rows leave it out.

CDR3aa | v_gene | abundance | j_gene
ASRGQGRGSPLH | TRBV6-5 | NA | TRBJ1-6
ASSLGVEEKLF | TRBV5-1 | NA | TRBJ1-4
ASIDQGISGNTIY | TRBV6-5 | NA | TRBJ1-3
AWRKDTLNTEAF | TRBV30 | NA | TRBJ1-1
ASSLGQGEWTQY | TRBV5-6 | once | TRBJ2-5
ASSMRPHRGDTGELF | TRBV18 | NA | TRBJ2-2
ASSPGTGVQPQH | TRBV11-2 | NA | TRBJ1-5
ASSPPTGGAIAKNIQY | TRBV18 | NA | TRBJ2-4
ARSPLTSVETQY | TRBV5-3 | NA | TRBJ2-5
ASSLAGSSEGTQY | TRBV5-1 | NA | TRBJ2-5
ASSVGHNNSPLH | TRBV9 | NA | TRBJ1-6
ASSHGVLGGALGEKLF | TRBV4-3 | NA | TRBJ1-4
SADRGTHNEQF | TRBV29-1 | NA | TRBJ2-1
ASSQGDNYEQY | TRBV3-1/TRBV3-2 | NA | TRBJ2-7
ASSYPTGYNQPQH | TRBV6-2/TRBV6-3 | many | TRBJ1-5
ASRDRSGNTIY | TRBV12-3/TRBV12-4 | NA | TRBJ1-3
ASSLEGRGKETQY | TRBV5-1 | NA | TRBJ2-5
ATQLGETQY | TRBV5-1 | NA | TRBJ2-5
ASSFQGDNYGYT | TRBV5-5 | NA | TRBJ1-2
ASSLDLVSGNTIY | TRBV5-1 | few | TRBJ1-3
ASGVTGGQETQY | TRBV5-1 | NA | TRBJ2-5
ASSQPMTGQNTEAF | TRBV3-1/TRBV3-2 | NA | TRBJ1-1
ASSPPSQATNEKLF | TRBV18 | NA | TRBJ1-4
ASSEVQTGTLGEQY | TRBV6-1 | once | TRBJ2-7
ASSYVLQGPDTQY | TRBV7-9 | NA | TRBJ2-3
ASAGQTGGSYEQY | TRBV5-1 | NA | TRBJ2-7
ASSRTGDNSPLH | TRBV6-2/TRBV6-3 | NA | TRBJ1-6
AISESGGLNGELF | TRBV10-3 | NA | TRBJ2-2
ASSIDRGSGNTIY | TRBV6-5 | once | TRBJ1-3
ASRCPGTGAHEQY | TRBV23-1 | NA | TRBJ2-7
ASSQTRGGLSNEQF | TRBV7-2 | NA | TRBJ2-1
ASSIGPGYTEAF | TRBV19 | NA | TRBJ1-1
ASSTGRTEAF | TRBV27 | large | TRBJ1-1
ASLQGNTQY | TRBV6-5 | NA | TRBJ2-3
ASSEGAYNQPQH | TRBV2 | NA | TRBJ1-5
ASSLTGAGNTIY | TRBV7-9 | NA | TRBJ1-3
ASSPPSQPQH | TRBV12-3/TRBV12-4 | NA | TRBJ1-5
ASSQTGNYGYT | TRBV4-2 | NA | TRBJ1-2
ASSRRTSGTLNTEAF | TRBV19 | NA | TRBJ1-1
ASSLSLWETGSSGNTIY | TRBV7-9 | many | TRBJ1-3
ASSLEGVRSGYT | TRBV7-2 | NA | TRBJ1-2
ASSINRGPTDTQY | TRBV19 | few | TRBJ2-3
ASSHGQGNTEAF | TRBV4-2 | NA | TRBJ1-1
ASSQGTSGGDEQF | TRBV3-1/TRBV3-2 | NA | TRBJ2-1
AWSRERGGKSTDTQY | TRBV30 | NA | TRBJ2-3
ASSAHSSGANVLT | TRBV28 | NA | TRBJ2-6
ASSRSGGSYEQY | TRBV25-1 | once | TRBJ2-7